Following are 14 T cell receptor beta chains from one sample sequenced in a study of blood T cell repertoires in COVID-19. Sequencing was performed with immunoSEQ multiplex PCR; in TCRdb, only in-frame clones are kept and a portion is missing. This table has roughly 190,000 clones, approximately 81% appearing once. The sequencing sample was made of peripheral blood. These receptors were obtained from a human donor in a cohort sampled during active COVID-19.

This chain uses TRBV19 with TRBJ2-1; TRBD1 aligns across 7 bases. This CDR3 region has 14 residues. Per the germline V gene, CDR1 is LNHDA and CDR2 is SQIVND (reference sequence). V was clipped by 7 bases and J by 4 bases; unmatched bases: 7. DNA for the CDR3: TGTGCCAGTAATAGGGGGCTGAATTACAATGAGCAGTTCTTC. Its translation: CASNRGLNYNEQFF.

The rearrangement links TRBV9 to TRBJ2-3, with D maybe TRBD2 (6 bases). The CDR3 extends over 15 amino acids. Germline V gene data show CDR1 as SGDLS and CDR2 as YYNGEE. Trimming removed 0 bases at V and 4 bases at J, with 12 bases between. The CDR3 nucleotides read TGTGCCAGCAGCGTAGAGCAGCGGGCGTCAGATACGCAGTATTTT. Its protein is CASSVEQRASDTQYF.

The table lists this clone with a count of one. V is TRBV7-9 and J is TRBJ2-3; 7 nucleotides line up with TRBD2. The CDR3 extends over 17 amino acids. CDR1 is SEHNR and CDR2 is FQNEAQ in the germline V gene (reference sequence). V lost 1 base, J lost 0 bases, and 7 bases stayed unmatched. The CDR3 nucleotides read TGTGCCAGCAGCTTAGGCCGGGGGGTTGGGAGCACAGATACGCAGTATTTT. It specifies CASSLGRGVGSTDTQYF.

This clone was found once. This sequence joins TRBV12-3 or TRBV12-4 and TRBJ1-1, with D uncertain. The length of the CDR3 is 13 residues. V lost 6 bases to trimming and J lost 3 bases, with 11 bases between them. The CDR3 sequence: CASSYVIHTEAFF. CDR3 in DNA: TGTGCCAGCAGCTACGTAATTCACACTGAAGCTTTCTTT.

The chain uses TRBV2 and TRBJ2-6, with D unclear. Germline CDR1 reads SNHLY; CDR2 reads FYNNEI. Trimming removed 7 bases at V and 4 bases at J, with 5 bases between. The CDR3 length is 12 residues. The CDR3: CASTMGANVLTF. In DNA form, the CDR3 reads TGTGCCAGCACTATGGGGGCCAACGTCCTGACTTTC.

This chain joins TRBV20-1 and TRBJ2-7; 9 bases align to TRBD2. Germline CDR1 DFQATT, CDR2 SNEGSKA (reference sequence). The junction had 16 bases not matched to a gene; V was cut back by 3 bases and J by 1 base. The CDR3 runs 18 residues. CDR3 sequence (DNA): TGCAGTGCTAGTACTATCACCCCGGGTAGCGGGAGATCCTACGAGCAGTACTTC. Protein: CSASTITPGSGRSYEQYF.

V usage is TRBV5-1 and J usage is TRBJ2-1; 11 nucleotides agree with TRBD2. Germline V gene lookup returns CDR1 SGHRS and CDR2 YFSETQ. Unmatched junction bases numbered 10, after V lost 4 bases and J lost 4 bases. The CDR3 is 17 residues long. The chain's CDR3 is CASSPSPLAGGYNEQFF. In DNA, the CDR3 is TGCGCCAGCAGCCCTTCGCCCCTAGCGGGAGGTTACAATGAGCAGTTCTTC.

The chain has TRBV2 and TRBJ1-6, with D perhaps matching TRBD1 (6 bases). CDR1 is SNHLY and CDR2 is FYNNEI in the germline V gene. Trimming took off 5 bases at V and 9 bases at J, with 17 bases between the two ends. The length of the CDR3 is 15 residues. The CDR3 sequence is CASSPLWGLGSPLHF. The CDR3 bases are TGTGCCAGCAGTCCACTCTGGGGGCTGGGTTCACCCCTCCACTTT.

As concerns this clone: This sample includes further DNA sequences coding for the same CDR3. This sequence joins TRBV18 and TRBJ1-3; D is perhaps TRBD1 (6 bases). V was shortened by 2 bases and J by 2 bases, with 7 bases between the two germline ends. The CDR3 is made up of 14 amino acids. Germline V gene data show CDR1 as KGHSH and CDR2 as LQKENI. The CDR3 nucleotides are TGTGCCAGCTCACCAGGACAGACTGGAAACACCATATATTTT. This translates into CASSPGQTGNTIYF.

The rearrangement joins TRBV6-5 to TRBJ1-1; 7 positions agree with TRBD1. Germline lookup yields CDR1 MNHEY and CDR2 SVGAGI. The trim removed 10 bases at V and 4 bases at J, leaving 9 bases unmatched. CDR3 length equals 13 residues. The CDR3 DNA sequence: TGTGCCACACGGGGACAGTCCGGCACTGAAGCTTTCTTT. Translated: CATRGQSGTEAFF.

This chain joins TRBV5-1 and TRBJ1-4; tentative D call: TRBD1 (6 bases). Germline V gene lookup returns CDR1 SGHRS and CDR2 YFSETQ. The CDR3 runs 13 residues. Trimming took 5 bases from V and 7 from J, leaving 12 bases between them. The CDR3: CASRNRAGEKLFF. CDR3 sequence (DNA): TGCGCCAGCAGAAACAGGGCTGGTGAAAAACTGTTTTTT.

The rearrangement links TRBV25-1 to TRBJ1-3, with D hard to call. From germline, CDR1 is MGHDK and CDR2 SYGVNS. V was clipped by 4 bases and J by 0 bases, with 7 bases between them. The CDR3 sequence is 14 residues long. The CDR3 bases are TGTGCCAGCAGTGGCCAGGTCTCTGGAAACACCATATATTTT. Protein sequence: CASSGQVSGNTIYF.

In nucleotides, the CDR3 is TGTGCCAGCAGCCAAGAAAACAGGGGTTCTGGGGCCAACGTCCTGACTTTC. Amino acids: CASSQENRGSGANVLTF. This chain joins TRBV3-1 (or the pseudogene TRBV3-2) and TRBJ2-6, with 7 bases matching TRBD1. The CDR3 consists of 17 residues. V shed 0 bases, J shed 1 base, and the junction held 3 bases outside the gene matches. CDR1 is LGHDT, CDR2 YNNKEL, per germline (reference sequence).

The rearrangement links TRBV4-1 to TRBJ1-5; 8 bases match TRBD1. Per germline, CDR1 MGHRA and CDR2 YSYEKL. The CDR3 length is 17 residues. V dropped 1 base and J dropped 7; count of bases not matched to a gene: 12. In DNA form, the CDR3 reads TGCGCCAGCAGCCAAGGAGGGGGGCACAGGGGGTGGCAGCCCCAGCATTTT. Its translation is CASSQGGGHRGWQPQHF.